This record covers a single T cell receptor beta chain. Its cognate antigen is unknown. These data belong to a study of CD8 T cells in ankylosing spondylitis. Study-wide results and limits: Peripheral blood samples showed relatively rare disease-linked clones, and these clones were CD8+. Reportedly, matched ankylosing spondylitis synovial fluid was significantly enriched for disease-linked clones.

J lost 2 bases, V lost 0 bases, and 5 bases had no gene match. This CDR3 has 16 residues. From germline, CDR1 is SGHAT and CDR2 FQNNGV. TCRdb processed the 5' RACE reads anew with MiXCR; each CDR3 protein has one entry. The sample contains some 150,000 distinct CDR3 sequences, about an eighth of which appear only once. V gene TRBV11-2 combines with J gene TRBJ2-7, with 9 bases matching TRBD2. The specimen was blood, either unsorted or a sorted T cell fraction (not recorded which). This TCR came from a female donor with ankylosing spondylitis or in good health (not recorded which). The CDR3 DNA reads TGTGCCAGCAGCTTAGAGGGTAGCGGGGGAGCCTACGAGCAGTACTTC. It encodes CASSLEGSGGAYEQYF.